Each of the 19 T cell receptor beta chains below was sequenced from the same sample in a study of CD8+ T cells in alopecia areata. Extracted RNA was reverse transcribed into cDNA, the sequencing template. Profiled with immunoSEQ multiplex PCR; TCRdb holds only in-frame clones, not every one. The sample consists of about 140,000 clones, about 60% of them appearing once. Sequenced material: CD4+ T cells sorted from blood. The receptors here all came from a human donor in good health.

This clone was seen a few times. The rearrangement joins TRBV29-1 to TRBJ2-5, with 10 bases matching TRBD1. This CDR3 contains 15 residues. The V segment lost 3 bases and the J segment 7 bases; nucleotides outside the gene matches: 11. Germline-derived CDR1 and CDR2 are SQVTM and ANQGSEA. The CDR3 region has the DNA TGCAGCGTTGATTCGGGACAGGGGTTCGGTGGGACCCAGTACTTC. It is translated as CSVDSGQGFGGTQYF.

A few counts support this clone. This chain links TRBV5-1 with TRBJ2-4; the D is unclear. Per the germline V gene, CDR1 is SGHRS and CDR2 is YFSETQ. The CDR3 is made up of 14 amino acids. V was shortened by 0 bases and J by 2 bases, with 6 bases between the two germline ends. The CDR3 region has the DNA TGCGCCAGCAGCTTGGAGGGTACCAAAAACATTCAGTACTTC. It translates to CASSLEGTKNIQYF.

V and J are TRBV7-8 and TRBJ2-5; 12 bases align to TRBD2. Germline CDR1 SGHVS, CDR2 FQNEAQ. The CDR3 loop spans 18 amino acids. The V segment lost 5 bases and the J segment 3 bases; nucleotides outside the gene matches: 13. The CDR3 here is CASSRRMGLAGREETQYF. In DNA form, the CDR3 reads TGTGCCAGCAGCCGCAGAATGGGACTAGCGGGTCGAGAAGAGACCCAGTACTTC.

CDR3 coding DNA: TGTGCCAGCAGTTACTCGGGCGGTCCCAATCAGCCCCAGCATTTT. Translating it yields CASSYSGGPNQPQHF. This chain links TRBV6-5 with TRBJ1-5; D is unclear. Germline V gives CDR1 MNHEY, CDR2 SVGAGI. Trimming left V 0 bases short and J 3 bases short, with 9 bases between. This CDR3 is built from 15 residues.

V gene TRBV2 combines with J gene TRBJ2-7; the match to TRBD1 covers 9 bases. The CDR3 runs 14 residues. J gave up 5 bases and V 4 bases, and 6 bases lay outside the gene matches. Germline-derived CDR1 and CDR2 are SNHLY and FYNNEI. DNA of the CDR3: TGTGCCAGCAGTGTCGGGACAGGGATCGACGAGCAGTACTTC. Amino acids: CASSVGTGIDEQYF.

This clone was observed a few times. This chain connects TRBV4-1 to TRBJ2-4; no clear D gene. V gave up 3 bases and J gave up 0 bases, with 12 bases separating them. Germline V CDR1 and CDR2: MGHRA, YSYEKL. CDR3 length equals 16 residues. CDR3 DNA: TGCGCCAGCAGCCAGATGGAGACCTTAGCCAAAAACATTCAGTACTTC. Translating it yields CASSQMETLAKNIQYF.

This chain connects TRBV5-1 to TRBJ1-1; D is possibly TRBD1 (5 bases). Germline V gives CDR1 SGHRS, CDR2 YFSETQ. V lost 5 bases and J lost 2, with 13 bases in between. The CDR3 consists of 14 residues. CDR3 amino acids: CASRTDSFNTEAFF. DNA for the CDR3: TGCGCCAGCAGAACCGACAGTTTCAACACTGAAGCTTTCTTT.

In its sample, this clone was seen a few times. The J gene is TRBJ2-3, the V gene TRBV7-9; no firm D call. V was cut by 5 bases and J by 0 bases, with 6 bases left in between. The CDR3 totals 13 residues. The germline V gene encodes CDR1 SEHNR and CDR2 FQNEAQ (reference sequence). The DNA for the CDR3 is TGTGCCAGCAGCCGTGGTAGCACAGATACGCAGTATTTT. Amino acid sequence: CASSRGSTDTQYF.

The gene calls are TRBV5-6 and TRBJ2-7, with 8 bases lining up with TRBD2. The J segment lost 4 bases and the V segment lost 4 bases, leaving 7 bases of the junction unmatched. Germline lookup yields CDR1 SGHDT and CDR2 YYEEEE. The length of the CDR3 is 14 residues. The CDR3 protein is CASSVGLDRYEQYF. CDR3 in DNA: TGTGCCAGCAGCGTGGGACTAGATAGGTACGAGCAGTACTTC. Filled out from reference TRBV5-6 and TRBJ2-7, the complete variable domain reads DAGVTQSPTHLIKTRGQQVTLRCSPKSGHDTVSWYQQALGQGPQFIFQYYEEEERQRGNFPDRFSGHQFPNYSSELNVNALLLGDSALYLCASSVGLDRYEQYFGPGTRLTVT.

The chain links TRBV5-6 to TRBJ2-7, with TRBD2 identical over 10 bases. Losses at the gene ends were 0 bases for V and 3 bases for J; bases not matched to a gene: 3. Germline V CDR1 and CDR2: SGHDT, YYEEEE. The CDR3 sequence is 15 residues long. This CDR3 reads CASSLGLAGVYEQYF. The CDR3 DNA reads TGTGCCAGCAGCTTGGGGCTAGCGGGAGTCTACGAGCAGTACTTC.

The J gene is TRBJ2-5, the V gene TRBV10-3; 9 bases map to TRBD1. V was clipped by 6 bases and J by 2 bases; unmatched bases: 4. The V gene's germline CDR1 is ENHRY and CDR2 SYGVKD. This CDR3 has 14 amino acids. CDR3 sequence (DNA): TGTGCCATCAGCCCGGGACAGGGACAAGAGACCCAGTACTTC. Its protein is CAISPGQGQETQYF.

This sequence joins TRBV28 and TRBJ2-4, with D unresolved. The V end lost 6 bases, the J end lost 8 bases, and 20 bases lay between the germline ends. Germline V gives CDR1 MDHEN, CDR2 SYDVKM. There are 15 residues in the CDR3. The CDR3 protein is CASRAQKAGSHIQYF. CDR3 bases: TGTGCCAGCAGAGCCCAGAAGGCCGGGTCGCACATTCAGTACTTC. Supplemented by reference TRBV28 and TRBJ2-4, the full variable domain reads DVKVTQSSRYLVKRTGEKVFLECVQDMDHENMFWYRQDPGLGLRLIYFSYDVKMKEKGDIPEGYSVSREKKERFSLILESASTNQTSMYLCASRAQKAGSHIQYFGAGTRLSVL.

V gene TRBV7-8 combines with J gene TRBJ2-3; D ambiguous. There are 11 residues in the CDR3. V was clipped by 8 bases and J by 3 bases, with 6 bases between them. The V gene's germline CDR1 is SGHVS and CDR2 FQNEAQ. The CDR3 region has the DNA TGTGCCAGCGGAACAACAGATACGCAGTATTTT. It encodes CASGTTDTQYF.

V and J are TRBV29-1 and TRBJ2-1; D unclear. The V and J ends lost 7 bases and 15 bases respectively, with 16 bases between them. From germline, CDR1 is SQVTM and CDR2 ANQGSEA. The CDR3 is made up of 10 amino acids. The CDR3 loop reads CSGTDGRRFF. The CDR3 coding sequence is TGCAGCGGCACCGACGGACGAAGGTTCTTC.

This clone appeared a few times. V usage is TRBV28 and J usage is TRBJ2-7; 7 bases are a match to TRBD2. The V gene end was trimmed by 2 bases and the J gene end by 2 bases; junction bases not matched to a gene: 3. The CDR3 covers 14 residues. Per the germline V gene, CDR1 is MDHEN and CDR2 is SYDVKM. CDR3 in amino acids: CASSLAGLTYEQYF. In nucleotides, the CDR3 is TGTGCCAGCAGTTTAGCGGGACTAACCTACGAGCAGTACTTC. The full variable domain, with the rest looked up from reference TRBV28 and TRBJ2-7, is DVKVTQSSRYLVKRTGEKVFLECVQDMDHENMFWYRQDPGLGLRLIYFSYDVKMKEKGDIPEGYSVSREKKERFSLILESASTNQTSMYLCASSLAGLTYEQYFGPGTRLTVT.

The chain is built from TRBV29-1 and TRBJ2-7; tentatively, D is TRBD1 (5 bases). The CDR3 contains 13 residues. Per germline, CDR1 SQVTM and CDR2 ANQGSEA. Trimming pared 3 bases from V and 3 bases from J, leaving 12 bases between. The chain's CDR3 is CSVDGNGHYEQYF. The CDR3 DNA reads as TGCAGCGTTGATGGAAACGGACACTACGAGCAGTACTTC.

The V gene is TRBV5-1, the J gene TRBJ2-7; no reliable D call. The germline V gene encodes CDR1 SGHRS and CDR2 YFSETQ. The V and J ends lost 4 bases and 0 bases respectively, with 5 bases between them. The CDR3 covers 12 residues. CDR3 bases: TGCGCCAGCAGCACGAGCTCCTACGAGCAGTACTTC. This encodes CASSTSSYEQYF.

This clone is a singleton in its sample. The chain recombines TRBV30 with TRBJ1-5; D is ambiguous. Germline lookup yields CDR1 GTSNPN and CDR2 SVGIG (reference sequence). The CDR3 spans 16 residues. Deletions cut 7 bases from V and 5 bases from J, with 24 bases between. This CDR3 is CAFRPRALHSYQPQHF. The CDR3 nucleotides read TGTGCCTTCCGCCCCCGGGCCCTACATTCATATCAGCCCCAGCATTTT. Full variable domain (rest looked up from reference TRBV30 and TRBJ1-5): SQTIHQWPATLVQPVGSPLSLECTVEGTSNPNLYWYRQAAGRGLQLLFYSVGIGQISSEVPQNLSASRPQDRQFILSSKKLLLSDSGFYLCAFRPRALHSYQPQHFGDGTRLSIL.

The CDR3 DNA is TGCGCCAGCAGCGGTCAGGGAGGGGCCGAGCAGTACTTC. Translated, it gives CASSGQGGAEQYF. This rearrangement joins TRBV5-1 to TRBJ2-7, with 7 bases identical to TRBD2. Germline V gene sequence: CDR1 SGHRS, CDR2 YFSETQ. Trimming removed 4 bases from V and 6 bases from J; junction bases left unmatched: 7. The CDR3 runs 13 residues.